The 10 T cell receptor beta chains given below trace back to one sample, sequenced in a study of response to subunit inactivated influenza vaccine (dated by TCRdb to 2016 to 2019). Preparation of the library involved RT-PCR. Instrument used: Illumina HiSeq 2500. TCRdb trimmed the raw reads at Q25, called clones with MiXCR and kept productive beta chains. Rows are combined by CDR3 protein, so each entry shows the most common genes and DNA. Counted in this sample were hundreds of thousands of distinct CDR3 sequences; 15% to 20% of them appeared once. Together, the top ten hold approximately 11% of the sample. The sequences come from PBMCs from blood, collected about 5 days after vaccination. The receptors come from a middle-aged man who received an inactivated influenza vaccine. Donor details come from another sample of the same person, matched by shared clones.

This clonotype was observed at least ten times. The J gene is TRBJ2-2, the V gene TRBV12-3 or TRBV12-4, with D unresolved. The CDR3 consists of 13 residues. The V end was cut by 6 bases, the J end by 10 bases, with 15 bases between. The CDR3 nucleotides read TGTGCCAGCAGCGCCGACTTGGGCCCGGAGCTGTTTTTT. It encodes CASSADLGPELFF.

The chain couples TRBV7-2 to TRBJ2-7; the D gene is possibly TRBD1 (6 bases). Trimming removed 5 bases from V and 11 bases from J, with 31 bases in between. This CDR3 has 17 residues. Germline CDR1 and CDR2: SGHTA and FQGNSA. Here the CDR3 DNA reads TGTGCCAGCAGCCCCAATAGCCCTACGACAGGTCGAGCACTGGAGTACTTC. Translated: CASSPNSPTTGRALEYF. Full variable domain (outside the CDR3, taken from reference TRBV7-2 and TRBJ2-7): GAGVSQSPSNKVTEKGKDVELRCDPISGHTALYWYRQSLGQGLEFLIYFQGNSAPDKSGLPSDRFSAERTGGSVSTLTIQRTQQEDSAVYLCASSPNSPTTGRALEYFGPGTRLTVT.

V is TRBV4-2 and J is TRBJ2-5, with D possibly being TRBD1 (5 bases). The germline V and J ends were trimmed by 0 bases and 1 base, with 12 bases remaining between them. Germline assignment: CDR1 LGHNA and CDR2 YNFKEQ. There are 16 residues in the CDR3. CDR3 amino acids: CASSQDPGHTQETQYF. As DNA, the CDR3 is TGTGCCAGCAGCCAAGATCCCGGACATACCCAAGAGACCCAGTACTTC.

This clonotype has just a few counts. The CDR3 region has the DNA TGTGCCAGCAGCGAGCCGGGACAAGCCTACGAGCAGTACTTC. Its translation is CASSEPGQAYEQYF. The rearrangement uses TRBV6-1 and TRBJ2-7, with D perhaps TRBD1 (6 bases). This CDR3 comprises 14 residues. Trimming removed 6 bases from V and 2 bases from J, with 14 bases in between. Germline V gene lookup returns CDR1 MNHNS and CDR2 SASEGT.

This chain connects TRBV6-1 to TRBJ2-1; maybe TRBD2 (5 bases). Trimming stripped 4 bases from V and 4 bases from J, with 11 bases between. This CDR3 spans 14 amino acids. The germline gives CDR1 MNHNS, CDR2 SASEGT. CDR3 in amino acids: CASSGRGEYNEQFF. The CDR3 bases are TGTGCCAGCAGTGGCCGGGGTGAATACAATGAGCAGTTCTTC.

This clonotype has a handful of counts. The chain couples TRBV4-2 to TRBJ2-5; D not resolved. There are 13 residues in the CDR3. Trimming cost V 1 base and J 3 bases, with 6 bases left between them. Per germline, CDR1 LGHNA and CDR2 YNFKEQ. CDR3 bases: TGTGCCAGCAGCCAAGCCATAGAAGAGACCCAGTACTTC. Translated, it gives CASSQAIEETQYF.

This clonotype was recorded many times. The chain is built from TRBV5-6 and TRBJ2-3; TRBD1 aligns across 10 bases. The CDR3 contains 14 residues. V was clipped by 5 bases and J by 3 bases; unmatched bases: 3. CDR1 and CDR2 from the germline V gene are SGHDT and YYEEEE. Written as DNA, the CDR3 is TGTGCCAGCAGTACGGACAGGGGGACAGATACGCAGTATTTT. This codes for CASSTDRGTDTQYF.

In its sample, this clonotype was seen a few times. The chain combines TRBV29-1 with TRBJ2-1; TRBD2 agrees at 11 bases. The germline V gene has CDR1 SQVTM and CDR2 ANQGSEA. V lost 6 bases, J lost 6 bases, and 7 bases stayed unmatched. The CDR3 contains 14 residues. CDR3 sequence reads: CSVSLSGGANEQFF. The CDR3 bases are TGCAGCGTGTCACTTAGCGGGGGGGCCAATGAGCAGTTCTTC.

V and J are TRBV6-1 and TRBJ2-1, with 13 bases matching TRBD2. Germline trimming cut 7 bases from V and 7 bases from J; bases unmatched to any gene: 10. The CDR3 extends over 16 amino acids. CDR1 MNHNS and CDR2 SASEGT come from the germline V gene. DNA of the CDR3: TGTGCCAGCAATAGGGCCACTAGCGGGAGGGGTAATGAGCAGTTCTTC. Protein product: CASNRATSGRGNEQFF.

This clonotype turned up a few times. The V call is TRBV10-3, the J call TRBJ2-7; 10 positions match TRBD1. Looked up from germline, CDR1 is ENHRY and CDR2 is SYGVKD. V lost 4 bases and J lost 5; bases outside the gene matches: 5. The CDR3 extends over 14 amino acids. The chain's CDR3 is CAISGTGGRNEQYF. The CDR3 DNA sequence: TGTGCCATCAGTGGGACAGGGGGACGTAACGAGCAGTACTTC.